The sequence of this TCR beta chain was determined in a study of T cells in women clearing cervical HPV infection. About this clone: The junction shows a germline mismatch at one end, possibly a read error. The read is 3 residues too short to cover the CDR3 end, so that end is filled in from the germline J gene.

Profiling relied on immunoSEQ multiplex PCR, and the TCRdb table lists in-frame clones only, not all of them. Its table lists fewer than 25,000 clones. CDR1 DFQATT and CDR2 SNEGSKA come from the germline V gene (reference sequence). This CDR3 has 13 residues. The V call is TRBV20-1, the J call TRBJ1-1, with D possibly matching TRBD1 (5 bases). The sequencing input was blood buffy coat. This clonotype was sampled from a woman aged 18 to 75 with a cervical HPV16 infection that either progressed to CIN3+ or cleared (not recorded which). CDR3 protein: CSARHLLGTEAFF. CDR3 DNA, as far as it was read: TGCAGTGCGCGACACTTACTGGGGACTGAG.